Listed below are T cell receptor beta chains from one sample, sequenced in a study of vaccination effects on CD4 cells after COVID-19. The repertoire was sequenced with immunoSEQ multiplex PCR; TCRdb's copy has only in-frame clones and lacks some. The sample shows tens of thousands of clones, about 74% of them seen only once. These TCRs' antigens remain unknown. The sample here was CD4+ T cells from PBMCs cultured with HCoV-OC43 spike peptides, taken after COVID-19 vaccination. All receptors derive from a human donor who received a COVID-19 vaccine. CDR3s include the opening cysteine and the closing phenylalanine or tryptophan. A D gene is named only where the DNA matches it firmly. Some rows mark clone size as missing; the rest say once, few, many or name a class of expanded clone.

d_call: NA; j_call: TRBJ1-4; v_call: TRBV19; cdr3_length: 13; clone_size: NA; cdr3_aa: CASSMRRYEKLFF; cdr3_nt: TGTGCCAGTAGTATGCGTAGGTACGAAAAACTGTTTTTT
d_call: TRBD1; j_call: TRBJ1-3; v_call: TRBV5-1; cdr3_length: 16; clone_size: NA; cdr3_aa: CASSLTGTVIGNTIYF; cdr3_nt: TGCGCCAGCAGCCTAACCGGGACAGTTATTGGAAACACCATATATTTT
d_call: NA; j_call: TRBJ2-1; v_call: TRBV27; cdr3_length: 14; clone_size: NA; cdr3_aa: CASRVRDHYNEQFF; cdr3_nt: TGTGCCAGCAGGGTAAGGGACCATTACAATGAGCAGTTCTTC
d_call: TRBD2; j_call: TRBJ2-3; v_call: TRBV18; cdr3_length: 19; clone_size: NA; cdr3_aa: CASSSGTSGSYWGTDTQYF; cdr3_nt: TGTGCCAGCTCGTCCGGGACTAGCGGGAGTTATTGGGGCACAGATACGCAGTATTTT
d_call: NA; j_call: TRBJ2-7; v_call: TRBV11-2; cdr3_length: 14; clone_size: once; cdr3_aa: CASTRSLGSGEQYF; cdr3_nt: TGTGCCAGCACCCGCTCCCTGGGTTCCGGCGAGCAGTACTTC
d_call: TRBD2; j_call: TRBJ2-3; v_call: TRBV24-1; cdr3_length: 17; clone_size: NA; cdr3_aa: CATSGLGTSSSTDTQYF; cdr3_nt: TGTGCCACCAGTGGCCTCGGGACTAGCTCTAGCACAGATACGCAGTATTTT
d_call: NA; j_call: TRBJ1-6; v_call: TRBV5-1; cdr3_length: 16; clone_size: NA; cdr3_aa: CASSQLTGNSESPLHF; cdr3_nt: TGCGCCAGCAGCCAGTTAACAGGGAATTCGGAATCACCCCTCCACTTT
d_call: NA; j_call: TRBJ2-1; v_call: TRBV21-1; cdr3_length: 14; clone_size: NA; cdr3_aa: CATLIGQGYNEQFF; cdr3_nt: TGTGCCACCTTGATCGGACAGGGGTACAATGAGCAGTTCTTC
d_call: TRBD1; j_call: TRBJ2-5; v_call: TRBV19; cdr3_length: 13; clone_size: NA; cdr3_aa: CASRRTGKETQYF; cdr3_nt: TGTGCCAGTAGAAGGACAGGGAAAGAGACCCAGTACTTC
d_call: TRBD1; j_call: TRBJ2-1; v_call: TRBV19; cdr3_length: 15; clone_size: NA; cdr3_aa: CASSWGTASYNEQFF; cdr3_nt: TGTGCCAGTAGTTGGGGGACAGCCTCCTACAATGAGCAGTTCTTC
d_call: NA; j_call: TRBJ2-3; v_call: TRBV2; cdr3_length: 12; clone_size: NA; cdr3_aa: CASSEGTDTQYF; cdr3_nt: TGTGCCAGCAGTGAAGGTACAGATACGCAGTATTTT
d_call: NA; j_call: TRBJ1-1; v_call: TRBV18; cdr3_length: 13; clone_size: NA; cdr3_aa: CASSPRGGTEAFF; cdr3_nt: TGTGCCAGCTCACCTAGAGGGGGCACTGAAGCTTTCTTT
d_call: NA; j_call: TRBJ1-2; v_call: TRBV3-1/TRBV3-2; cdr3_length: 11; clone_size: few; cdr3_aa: CASSQFEAYTF; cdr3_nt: TGTGCCAGCAGCCAATTTGAAGCCTACACCTTC
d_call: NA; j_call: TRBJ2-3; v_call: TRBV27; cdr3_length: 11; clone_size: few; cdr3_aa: CASSLADTQYF; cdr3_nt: TGTGCCAGCAGTTTAGCCGATACGCAGTATTTT
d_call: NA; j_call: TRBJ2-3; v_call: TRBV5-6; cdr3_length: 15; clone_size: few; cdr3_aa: CASSNAGGRSDTQYF; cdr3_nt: TGTGCCAGCAGTAATGCAGGGGGGCGTTCGGATACGCAGTATTTT
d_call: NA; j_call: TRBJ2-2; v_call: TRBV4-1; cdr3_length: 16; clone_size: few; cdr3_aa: CASSQDWGADTGELFF; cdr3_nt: TGCGCCAGCAGCCAAGATTGGGGGGCGGACACCGGGGAGCTGTTTTTT
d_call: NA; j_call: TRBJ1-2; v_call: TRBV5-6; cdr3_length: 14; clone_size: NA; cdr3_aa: CASSPDGNNYGYTF; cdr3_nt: TGTGCCAGCAGCCCGGACGGAAACAACTATGGCTACACCTTC
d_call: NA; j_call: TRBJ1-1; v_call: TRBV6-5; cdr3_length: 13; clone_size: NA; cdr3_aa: CASSRGVNTEAFF; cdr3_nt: TGTGCCAGCAGTAGGGGAGTGAACACTGAAGCTTTCTTT
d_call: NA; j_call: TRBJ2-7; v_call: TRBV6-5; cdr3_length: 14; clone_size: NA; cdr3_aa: CASSPRQAGYEQYF; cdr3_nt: TGTGCCAGCAGTCCACGACAGGCCGGCTACGAGCAGTACTTC
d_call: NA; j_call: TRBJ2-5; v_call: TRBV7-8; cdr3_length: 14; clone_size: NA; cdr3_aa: CASGPGARGETQYF; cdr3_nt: TGTGCCAGCGGCCCCGGGGCACGGGGGGAGACCCAGTACTTC
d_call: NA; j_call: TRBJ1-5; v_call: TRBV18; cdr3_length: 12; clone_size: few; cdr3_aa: CASSPGDQPQHF; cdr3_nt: TGTGCCAGCTCACCAGGGGATCAGCCCCAGCATTTT
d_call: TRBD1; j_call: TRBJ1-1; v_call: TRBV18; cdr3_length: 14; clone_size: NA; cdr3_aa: CASSATGAITEAFF; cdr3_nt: TGTGCCAGCTCCGCAACAGGGGCCATCACTGAAGCTTTCTTT
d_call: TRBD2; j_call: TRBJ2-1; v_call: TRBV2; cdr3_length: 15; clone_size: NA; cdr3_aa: CAGAPGLAGGDEQFF; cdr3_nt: TGTGCCGGCGCCCCGGGACTAGCGGGAGGAGATGAGCAGTTCTTC
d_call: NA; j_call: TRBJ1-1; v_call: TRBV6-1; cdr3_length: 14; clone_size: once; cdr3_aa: CASSELHGNTEAFF; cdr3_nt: TGTGCCAGCAGTGAGCTACACGGGAACACTGAAGCTTTCTTT
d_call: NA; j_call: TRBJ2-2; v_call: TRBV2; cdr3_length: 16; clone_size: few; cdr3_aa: CASSLTRPTNTGELFF; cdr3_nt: TGTGCCAGCAGTTTAACCAGACCTACTAACACCGGGGAGCTGTTTTTT
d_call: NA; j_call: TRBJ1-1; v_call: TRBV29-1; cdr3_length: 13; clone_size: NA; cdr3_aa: CSVERGMNTEAFF; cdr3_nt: TGCAGCGTTGAACGGGGGATGAACACTGAAGCTTTCTTT
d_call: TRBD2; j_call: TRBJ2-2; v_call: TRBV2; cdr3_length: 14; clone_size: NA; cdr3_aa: CASDRLAGAGELFF; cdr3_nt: TGTGCCAGCGATCGGCTAGCGGGAGCCGGGGAGCTGTTTTTT
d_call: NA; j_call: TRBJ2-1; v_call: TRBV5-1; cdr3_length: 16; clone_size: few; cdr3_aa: CASSLSSASLGNEQFF; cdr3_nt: TGCGCCAGCAGCTTGTCTTCGGCTAGTCTGGGTAATGAGCAGTTCTTC
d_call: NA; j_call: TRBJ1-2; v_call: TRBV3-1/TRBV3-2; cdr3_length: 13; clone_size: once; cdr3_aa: CASSQDINYGYTF; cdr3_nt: TGTGCCAGCAGCCAAGATATAAACTATGGCTACACCTTC
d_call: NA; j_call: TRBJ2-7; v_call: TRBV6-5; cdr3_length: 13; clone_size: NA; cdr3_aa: CASRPVGGYEQYF; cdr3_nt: TGTGCCAGCAGGCCGGTTGGTGGCTACGAGCAGTACTTC
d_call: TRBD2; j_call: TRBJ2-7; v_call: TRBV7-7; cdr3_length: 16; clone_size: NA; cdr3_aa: CASSLGTSGGGYEQYF; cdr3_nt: TGTGCCAGCAGCTTAGGGACTAGCGGAGGGGGGTACGAGCAGTACTTC
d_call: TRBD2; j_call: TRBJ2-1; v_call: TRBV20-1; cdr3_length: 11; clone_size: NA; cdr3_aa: CSANSGATQFF; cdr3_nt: TGCAGTGCTAATAGCGGGGCGACCCAGTTCTTC
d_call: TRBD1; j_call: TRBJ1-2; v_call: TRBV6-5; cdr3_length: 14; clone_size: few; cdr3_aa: CASRPGQGSSGYTF; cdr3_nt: TGTGCCAGCAGACCGGGACAGGGATCGTCTGGCTACACCTTC
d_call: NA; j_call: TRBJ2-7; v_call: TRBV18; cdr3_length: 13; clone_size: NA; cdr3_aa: CVSSPGEVYEQYF; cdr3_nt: TGTGTCAGCTCACCGGGGGAGGTCTACGAGCAGTACTTC
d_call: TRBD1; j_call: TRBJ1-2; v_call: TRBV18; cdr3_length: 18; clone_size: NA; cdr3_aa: CASSPTRGPQGGNYGYTF; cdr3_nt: TGTGCCAGCTCACCAACGAGGGGACCACAGGGGGGAAACTATGGCTACACCTTC
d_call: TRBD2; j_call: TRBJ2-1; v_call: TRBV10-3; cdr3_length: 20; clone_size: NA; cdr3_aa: CAISESRTADVTSGTNEQFF; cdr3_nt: TGTGCCATCAGTGAGTCGAGGACCGCTGATGTGACTAGCGGGACCAATGAGCAGTTCTTC
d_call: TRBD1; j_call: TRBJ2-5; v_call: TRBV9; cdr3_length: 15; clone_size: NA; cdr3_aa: CASSAPTGGIETQYF; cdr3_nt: TGTGCCAGCAGCGCCCCTACAGGGGGAATAGAGACCCAGTACTTC
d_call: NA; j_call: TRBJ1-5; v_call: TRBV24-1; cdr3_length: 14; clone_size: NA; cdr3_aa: CATSDTLGGQPQHF; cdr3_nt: TGTGCCACCAGTGATACACTAGGGGGACAGCCCCAGCATTTT
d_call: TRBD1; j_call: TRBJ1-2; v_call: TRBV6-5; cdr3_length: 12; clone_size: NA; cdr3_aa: CASSWDRASYTF; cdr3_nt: TGTGCCAGCAGTTGGGACAGGGCGAGCTACACCTTC
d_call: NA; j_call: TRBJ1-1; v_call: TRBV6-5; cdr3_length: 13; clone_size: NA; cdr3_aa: CASSYSTGYEAFF; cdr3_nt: TGTGCCAGCAGTTACTCGACCGGTTATGAAGCTTTCTTT
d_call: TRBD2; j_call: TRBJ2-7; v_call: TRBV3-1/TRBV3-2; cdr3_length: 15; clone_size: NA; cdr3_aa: CASSRTSGSSYEQYF; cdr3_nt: TGTGCCAGCAGCAGGACTAGCGGGAGCTCCTACGAGCAGTACTTC
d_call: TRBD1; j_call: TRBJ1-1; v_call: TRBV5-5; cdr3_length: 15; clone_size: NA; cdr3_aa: CASSPNRGMNTEAFF; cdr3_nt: TGTGCCAGCAGCCCAAACAGGGGGATGAACACTGAAGCTTTCTTT
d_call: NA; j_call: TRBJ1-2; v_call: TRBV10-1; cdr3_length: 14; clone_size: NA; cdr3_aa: CASSAGTNNYGYTF; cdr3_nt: TGCGCCAGCAGTGCCGGGACGAATAACTATGGCTACACCTTC
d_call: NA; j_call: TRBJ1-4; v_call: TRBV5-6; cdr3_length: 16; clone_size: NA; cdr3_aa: CASSLGPRATNEKLFF; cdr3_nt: TGTGCCAGCAGCTTGGGTCCTAGAGCAACTAATGAAAAACTGTTTTTT
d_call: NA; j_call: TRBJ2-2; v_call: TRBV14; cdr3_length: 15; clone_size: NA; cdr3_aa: CASSPWGGVTGELFF; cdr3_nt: TGTGCCAGCAGCCCCTGGGGGGGCGTTACCGGGGAGCTGTTTTTT
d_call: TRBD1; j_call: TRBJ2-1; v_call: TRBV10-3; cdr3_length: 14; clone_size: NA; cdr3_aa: CAISGQGSYNEQFF; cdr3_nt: TGTGCCATCAGTGGACAGGGGTCCTACAATGAGCAGTTCTTC
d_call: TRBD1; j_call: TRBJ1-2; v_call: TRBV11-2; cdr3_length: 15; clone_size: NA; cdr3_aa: CASSLAPPTGRGYTF; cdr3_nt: TGTGCCAGCAGCTTAGCCCCTCCGACAGGGAGAGGCTACACCTTC
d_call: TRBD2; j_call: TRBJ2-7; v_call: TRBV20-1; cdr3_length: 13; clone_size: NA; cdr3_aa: CSASSGRAIEQYF; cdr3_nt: TGCAGTGCTAGTAGCGGGAGGGCCATCGAGCAGTACTTC
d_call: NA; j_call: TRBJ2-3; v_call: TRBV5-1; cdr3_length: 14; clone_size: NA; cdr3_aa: CASSLADSTDTQYF; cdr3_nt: TGCGCCAGCAGCTTGGCAGACAGCACAGATACGCAGTATTTT
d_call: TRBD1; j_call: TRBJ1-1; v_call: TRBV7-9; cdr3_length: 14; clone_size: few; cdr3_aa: CASSPGDSYTEAFF; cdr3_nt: TGTGCCAGCAGCCCCGGGGACAGTTACACTGAAGCTTTCTTT
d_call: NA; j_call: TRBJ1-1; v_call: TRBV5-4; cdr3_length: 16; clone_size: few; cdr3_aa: CASSLDRRVTNTEAFF; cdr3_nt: TGTGCCAGCAGCTTGGACAGGAGGGTTACAAACACTGAAGCTTTCTTT
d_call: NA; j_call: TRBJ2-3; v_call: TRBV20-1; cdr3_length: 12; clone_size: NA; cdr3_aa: CSASGGTDTQYF; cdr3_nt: TGCAGTGCTAGTGGCGGCACAGATACGCAGTATTTT
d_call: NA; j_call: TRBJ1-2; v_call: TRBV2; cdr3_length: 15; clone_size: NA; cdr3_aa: CASSDRRTRAYGYTF; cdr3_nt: TGTGCCAGCAGCGACAGAAGGACGAGAGCTTATGGCTACACCTTC